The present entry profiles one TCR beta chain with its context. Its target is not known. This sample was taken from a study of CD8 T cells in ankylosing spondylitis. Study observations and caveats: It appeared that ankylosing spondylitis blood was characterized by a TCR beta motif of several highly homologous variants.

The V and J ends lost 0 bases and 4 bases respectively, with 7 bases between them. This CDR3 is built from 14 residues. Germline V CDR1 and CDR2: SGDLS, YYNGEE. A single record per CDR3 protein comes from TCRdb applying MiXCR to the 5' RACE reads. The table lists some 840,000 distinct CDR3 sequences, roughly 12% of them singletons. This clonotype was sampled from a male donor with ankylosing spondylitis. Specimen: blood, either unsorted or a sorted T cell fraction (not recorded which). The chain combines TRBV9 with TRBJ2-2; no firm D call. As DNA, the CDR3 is TGTGCCAGCAGCGTAGTAGGGCCCACCGGGGAGCTGTTTTTT. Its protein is CASSVVGPTGELFF. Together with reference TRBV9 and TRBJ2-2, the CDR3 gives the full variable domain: DSGVTQTPKHLITATGQRVTLRCSPRSGDLSVYWYQQSLDQGLQFLIQYYNGEERAKGNILERFSAQQFPDLHSELNLSSLELGDSALYFCASSVVGPTGELFFGEGSRLTVL.